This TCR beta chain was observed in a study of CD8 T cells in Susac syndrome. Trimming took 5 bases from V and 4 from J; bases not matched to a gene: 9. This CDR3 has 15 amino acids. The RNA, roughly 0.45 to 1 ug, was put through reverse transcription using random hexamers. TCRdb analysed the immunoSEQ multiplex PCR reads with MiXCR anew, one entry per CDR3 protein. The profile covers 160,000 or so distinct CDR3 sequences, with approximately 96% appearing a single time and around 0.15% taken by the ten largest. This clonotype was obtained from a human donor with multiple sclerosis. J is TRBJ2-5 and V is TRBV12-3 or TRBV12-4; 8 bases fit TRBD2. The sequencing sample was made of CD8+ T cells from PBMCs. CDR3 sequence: CASSTTAGVAETQYF. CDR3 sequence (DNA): TGTGCCAGCAGTACGACAGCGGGAGTAGCAGAGACCCAGTACTTC.